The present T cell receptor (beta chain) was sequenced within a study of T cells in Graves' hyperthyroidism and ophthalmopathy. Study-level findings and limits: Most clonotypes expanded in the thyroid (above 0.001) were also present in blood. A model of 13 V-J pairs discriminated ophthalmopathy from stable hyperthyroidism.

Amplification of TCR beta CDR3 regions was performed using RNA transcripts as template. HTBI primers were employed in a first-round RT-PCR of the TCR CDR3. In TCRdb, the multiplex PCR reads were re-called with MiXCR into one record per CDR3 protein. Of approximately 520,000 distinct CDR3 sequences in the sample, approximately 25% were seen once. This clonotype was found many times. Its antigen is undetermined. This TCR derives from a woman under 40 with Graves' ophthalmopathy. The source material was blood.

CDR3 sequence: CASSESGANQPQHF. The CDR3 coding sequence is TGTGCCAGCAGTGAGTCAGGGGCCAATCAGCCCCAGCATTTT. The rearrangement uses TRBV2 and TRBJ1-5; D perhaps matches TRBD1 (6 bases). The CDR3 is made up of 14 amino acids. The germline gives CDR1 SNHLY, CDR2 FYNNEI. Between the trimmed V and J ends, which lost 3 bases and 3 bases, there was a span of 9 bases.